Presented here are 28 T cell receptor beta chains from one specimen sequenced in a study of shared clonotypes between healthy human individuals. Profiling relied on immunoSEQ multiplex PCR, and the TCRdb table lists in-frame clones only, not all of them. The sample contains 1 million to 1.2 million clones, around 77% of which appear only once. The specimen sequenced was memory CD4+ T cells from PBMCs. Subset reported: CD45RA-negative fraction. The receptors derive from a man aged 18 to 30 in good health. Some clones in this sample may be carry-over from other donors' samples.

V and J are TRBV5-1 and TRBJ1-5; D is undetermined. With 4 bases removed from V and 0 bases from J, the gap between germline ends came to 11 bases. CDR1 is SGHRS and CDR2 is YFSETQ in the germline V gene. The CDR3 covers 15 residues. The CDR3 spells CASSPGADSNQPQHF. CDR3 DNA: TGCGCCAGCAGCCCCGGAGCGGATAGCAATCAGCCCCAGCATTTT.

This clone was seen once. V is TRBV29-1 and J is TRBJ2-7; 11 positions agree with TRBD2. Germline V gene data show CDR1 as SQVTM and CDR2 as ANQGSEA. With V trimmed by 7 bases and J by 7 bases, 9 bases remained unmatched. The CDR3 extends over 13 amino acids. The CDR3 nucleotides read TGCAGCGCCCGAGGGACTAGCGGCTTGGAGCAGTACTTC. Translated, it gives CSARGTSGLEQYF.

This clone showed up just a few times. This rearrangement joins TRBV6-4 to TRBJ2-3, with D perhaps matching TRBD2 (6 bases). Germline V gene sequence: CDR1 MRHNA, CDR2 SNTAGT. The CDR3 consists of 14 residues. V was shortened by 8 bases and J by 1 base, with 13 bases between the two germline ends. As DNA, the CDR3 is TGTGCCAGCGGAACGGGAGATGGCACAGATACGCAGTATTTT. It is translated as CASGTGDGTDTQYF.

The chain uses TRBV9 and TRBJ2-4; D possibly corresponds to TRBD1 (5 bases). Trimming left V 0 bases short and J 7 bases short, with 8 bases between. CDR3 length: 13 residues. Germline CDR1 and CDR2: SGDLS and YYNGEE. CDR3 sequence (DNA): TGTGCCAGCAGCGTAGGACAGTGGAACATTCAGTACTTC. Translated: CASSVGQWNIQYF.

The chain has TRBV4-2 and TRBJ2-3; 14 bases are shared with TRBD2. Germline CDR1 reads LGHNA; CDR2 reads YNFKEQ. V was clipped by 3 bases and J by 5 bases; unmatched bases: 7. The CDR3 contains 17 residues. CDR3 amino acids: CASSQQPGLAGVDTQYF. CDR3 in DNA: TGTGCCAGCAGCCAGCAACCGGGACTAGCGGGAGTAGATACGCAGTATTTT.

Details on this clone: This may arise from a read error, as a much more abundant clone is one base away. This chain joins TRBV6-6 and TRBJ2-7, with D possibly being TRBD1 or TRBD2 (5 bases each). CDR1 and CDR2 from the germline V gene are MNHNY and SVGAGI (reference sequence). V was shortened by 8 bases and J by 4 bases, with 6 bases between the two germline ends. There are 10 residues in the CDR3. The CDR3 bases are TGTGCCAGCGGGGGTTACGAGCAGTACTTC. It specifies CASGGYEQYF.

The chain joins TRBV5-5 to TRBJ1-5, with no clear D. This CDR3 has 16 amino acids. Germline V gene sequence: CDR1 SGHKS, CDR2 YYEKEE (reference sequence). V lost 0 bases and J 2 bases, leaving 12 bases between the germline ends. CDR3 loop: CASSLVSPGGNQPQHF. Written as DNA, the CDR3 is TGTGCCAGCAGCTTGGTTTCACCGGGTGGCAATCAGCCCCAGCATTTT.

This chain links TRBV6-6 with TRBJ1-5; maybe TRBD1 (5 bases). V was cut by 2 bases and J by 1 base, with 6 bases left in between. The CDR3 consists of 14 residues. Germline loops: CDR1 MNHNY, CDR2 SVGAGI (reference sequence). In DNA, the CDR3 is TGTGCCAGCAGTTACCAGGGAAGCAATCAGCCCCAGCATTTT. Translated, it gives CASSYQGSNQPQHF.

This sequence joins TRBV11-2 and TRBJ2-3, with 12 bases that match TRBD2. Germline V CDR1 and CDR2: SGHAT, FQNNGV. J was trimmed by 6 bases and V by 3 bases; bases with no gene match: 7. The CDR3 runs to 16 residues. In nucleotides, the CDR3 is TGTGCCAGCAGCTTTAGACTAGCGGGAGTGATGGATACGCAGTATTTT. This codes for CASSFRLAGVMDTQYF.

The chain recombines TRBV28 with TRBJ2-1; no clear D. Germline V gene data show CDR1 as MDHEN and CDR2 as SYDVKM. There are 12 residues in the CDR3. Trimming pared 2 bases from V and 8 bases from J, leaving 7 bases between. The chain's CDR3 is CASSLDQYEQFF. The CDR3 DNA is TGTGCCAGCAGTTTAGACCAGTATGAGCAGTTCTTC.

This rearrangement joins TRBV11-3 to TRBJ1-5; D gene uncertain. This CDR3 comprises 13 residues. Trimming pared 5 bases from V and 4 bases from J, leaving 9 bases between. Germline V lookup: CDR1 SGHNT, CDR2 YENEEA. The CDR3 coding sequence is TGTGCCAGCAGCCACGAAAGAAATCAGCCCCAGCATTTT. As protein: CASSHERNQPQHF.

The CDR3: CASSRRGRATNEKLFF. The CDR3 region has the DNA TGCGCCAGCAGCCGGAGGGGGCGGGCAACTAATGAAAAACTGTTTTTT. V is TRBV4-1 and J is TRBJ1-4; 7 nucleotides align to TRBD1. The V segment lost 4 bases and the J segment 0 bases; nucleotides outside the gene matches: 5. The CDR3 extends over 16 amino acids. Germline CDR1 reads MGHRA; CDR2 reads YSYEKL.

This chain links TRBV28 with TRBJ2-7; D gene ambiguous. This CDR3 has 16 amino acids. The V and J ends lost 6 bases and 0 bases respectively, with 18 bases between them. Germline V lookup: CDR1 MDHEN, CDR2 SYDVKM. CDR3 nucleotides: TGTGCCAGCAGCCCTACCGGACGGCTGAGCTCCTACGAGCAGTACTTC. Its protein product is CASSPTGRLSSYEQYF. Looking up the rest from reference TRBV28 and TRBJ2-7 gives the full variable domain: DVKVTQSSRYLVKRTGEKVFLECVQDMDHENMFWYRQDPGLGLRLIYFSYDVKMKEKGDIPEGYSVSREKKERFSLILESASTNQTSMYLCASSPTGRLSSYEQYFGPGTRLTVT.

The chain links TRBV5-6 to TRBJ2-1; tentative D call: TRBD2 (6 bases). This CDR3 has 15 residues. Germline V gene sequence: CDR1 SGHDT, CDR2 YYEEEE. V dropped 4 bases and J dropped 10 bases, with 21 bases sitting between them. The CDR3: CASSPRMAEGGEQFF. The CDR3 bases are TGTGCCAGCAGCCCCCGTATGGCGGAGGGTGGAGAGCAGTTCTTC.

For this clone: A read error may account for a junction end that differs from germline. The CDR3 DNA is TGTGCCATCAGTGATGGTACGGGCCCGACTGAAGCTTTCTTT. Translation gives CAISDGTGPTEAFF. The chain couples TRBV6-1 to TRBJ1-1; D gene uncertain. The CDR3 length is 14 residues. Germline V CDR1 and CDR2: MNHNS, SASEGT.

In the case of this clone: Other DNA sequences from this sample encode an identical CDR3 as well. V is TRBV5-1 and J is TRBJ1-1; a possible D gene is TRBD1 (6 bases). V lost 0 bases and J lost 5, with 8 bases in between. CDR3 length: 13 amino acids. Germline lookup yields CDR1 SGHRS and CDR2 YFSETQ. The CDR3, as DNA: TGCGCCAGCAGCTTGGGAGGGGGTACTGAAGCTTTCTTT. This translates into CASSLGGGTEAFF.

The CDR3 loop reads CASSPPTRGNGYTF. Here the CDR3 DNA reads TGTGCCAGCTCACCACCGACACGCGGGAATGGCTACACCTTC. This chain uses TRBV18 with TRBJ1-2; D unclear. This CDR3 has 14 residues. The germline V gene encodes CDR1 KGHSH and CDR2 LQKENI. V lost 0 bases to trimming and J lost 6 bases, with 11 bases between them.

The CDR3 nucleotides read TGCAGCGTTGATGGGGGGAGCACAGATACGCAGTATTTT. It specifies CSVDGGSTDTQYF. This sequence joins TRBV29-1 and TRBJ2-3; D is possibly TRBD2 (6 bases). V shed 3 bases and J shed 0 bases, with 7 bases lying between them. Germline V gene lookup returns CDR1 SQVTM and CDR2 ANQGSEA. CDR3 length: 13 residues.

In this sample, this clone turned up a few times. The chain recombines TRBV15 with TRBJ1-5, with a tentative D call TRBD1 (6 bases). CDR3 length equals 15 residues. Deletions cut 3 bases from V and 0 bases from J, with 9 bases between. Germline CDR1 LNHNV, CDR2 YYDKDF (reference sequence). CDR3 protein: CATSRLQGSNQPQHF. The CDR3 bases are TGTGCCACCAGCAGGCTACAGGGTAGCAATCAGCCCCAGCATTTT.

The genes are TRBV30 and TRBJ2-3, with 8 bases matching TRBD2. J was trimmed by 3 bases and V by 2 bases; bases with no gene match: 7. The CDR3 totals 15 residues. Germline V gene data show CDR1 as GTSNPN and CDR2 as SVGIG (reference sequence). CDR3 loop: CAWSRAGGLTDTQYF. The CDR3 DNA reads as TGTGCCTGGAGTCGCGCGGGAGGTTTGACAGATACGCAGTATTTT.

As concerns this clone: This same CDR3 is encoded by further DNA sequences in the sample. The V and J genes are TRBV27 and TRBJ2-6; no definite D call. Looked up from germline, CDR1 is MNHEY and CDR2 is SMNVEV (reference sequence). Trimming left V 5 bases short and J 2 bases short, with 10 bases between. The CDR3 contains 15 residues. The CDR3, as DNA: TGTGCCAGCAGTCCGCGTGGCCCTGGGGCCAACGTCCTGACTTTC. It is translated as CASSPRGPGANVLTF.

The chain couples TRBV6-1 to TRBJ2-3, with D tentatively TRBD2 (5 bases). This CDR3 region has 14 residues. V lost 7 bases and J 0 bases, leaving 11 bases between the germline ends. Germline assignment: CDR1 MNHNS and CDR2 SASEGT. Written as DNA, the CDR3 is TGTGCCAGCAAAAGGACTGCTAGCACAGATACGCAGTATTTT. Amino acids: CASKRTASTDTQYF.

This chain connects TRBV28 to TRBJ1-4; perhaps TRBD1 as D (5 bases). Germline CDR1 is MDHEN and CDR2 is SYDVKM. The CDR3 has 15 residues. V lost 5 bases to trimming and J lost 7 bases, with 17 bases between them. DNA for the CDR3: TGTGCCAGCAGTCCGGACCGGTGGGGGACTGAAAAACTGTTTTTT. This gives the protein CASSPDRWGTEKLFF.

The chain has TRBV20-1 and TRBJ2-3; D uncertain. Germline lookup yields CDR1 DFQATT and CDR2 SNEGSKA (reference sequence). The CDR3 has 11 amino acids. Trimming shortened V by 6 bases and J by 6 bases, and 10 bases separated the two germline ends. The CDR3 is CSASDEDTQYF. Written as DNA, the CDR3 is TGCAGTGCCTCCGACGAGGATACGCAGTATTTT.

V gene TRBV7-9 combines with J gene TRBJ2-3, with 11 bases identical to TRBD2. The CDR3 covers 19 residues. CDR1 and CDR2 from the germline V gene are SEHNR and FQNEAQ (reference sequence). V trimming: 4 bases; J trimming: 2 bases; junction bases outside the gene matches: 14. In nucleotides, the CDR3 is TGTGCCAGCAGCTCTTTAAGGGGGGCTAGCGGGAGGTCCACAGATACGCAGTATTTT. Translated: CASSSLRGASGRSTDTQYF.

This clone came up many times. Other nucleotide sequences from this sample produce the same CDR3. The chain employs TRBV2 and TRBJ1-1; 9 bases align to TRBD1. The CDR3 contains 17 residues. Germline assignment: CDR1 SNHLY and CDR2 FYNNEI. With 4 bases clipped from V and 0 bases from J, the junction kept 9 bases outside the gene matches. CDR3 in DNA: TGTGCCAGCAGTGGTTGGGACAGGGTTACGGTGAACACTGAAGCTTTCTTT. Protein product: CASSGWDRVTVNTEAFF.

Regarding this clone: A much larger clone differs by one base, so this may be a read error. The chain couples TRBV7-2 to TRBJ1-1, with 9 nucleotides matching TRBD1. Germline CDR1 SGHTA, CDR2 FQGNSA. The CDR3 has 15 amino acids. J was trimmed by 1 base and V by 1 base; bases with no gene match: 1. CDR3 loop: CASSLVGQGNTEAFF. For the CDR3, the DNA is TGTGCCAGCAGCTTAGTGGGACAGGGGAACACTGAAGCTTTCTTT.

V gene TRBV5-1 combines with J gene TRBJ2-7, with D possibly being TRBD1 (6 bases). V dropped 5 bases and J dropped 4 bases, with 16 bases sitting between them. The CDR3 contains 14 residues. The germline V gene has CDR1 SGHRS and CDR2 YFSETQ. CDR3 bases: TGCGCCAGCAGTAGAGGGCAGGGGCGGTACGAGCAGTACTTC. It translates to CASSRGQGRYEQYF.